Sequencing of this TCR beta chain was carried out in a study of blood T cell repertoires in COVID-19. Study context: Sites across the United States, Italy and Spain contributed samples from acute and convalescent COVID-19. The cDNA or gDNA used as material had been derived from T cells, B-cell-depleted T cells, or PBMCs.

Original handling: Estimation of nucleated cell counts relied on the amplification of reference gene primers. The data were produced by immunoSEQ multiplex PCR, yet TCRdb's version contains in-frame clones alone and is incomplete. D and trimming come from the DNA, and the V and J calls and clone size come from that table. Of 200,000 to 250,000 clones listed, about four fifths were seen once; the top ten hold approximately 8%. V lost 3 bases to trimming and J lost 6 bases; unmatched junction nucleotides: 8. Per germline, CDR1 KGHDR and CDR2 SFDVKD. The CDR3 contains 16 residues. This receptor was obtained from a woman in her forties or fifties with active or convalescent COVID-19. The sample consisted of peripheral blood. The chain is built from TRBV24-1 and TRBJ2-1; TRBD1 agrees at 9 bases. The CDR3 here is CATSDLTGTGSNEQFF. CDR3 in DNA: TGTGCCACCAGTGATCTCACCGGGACAGGGTCCAATGAGCAGTTCTTC.